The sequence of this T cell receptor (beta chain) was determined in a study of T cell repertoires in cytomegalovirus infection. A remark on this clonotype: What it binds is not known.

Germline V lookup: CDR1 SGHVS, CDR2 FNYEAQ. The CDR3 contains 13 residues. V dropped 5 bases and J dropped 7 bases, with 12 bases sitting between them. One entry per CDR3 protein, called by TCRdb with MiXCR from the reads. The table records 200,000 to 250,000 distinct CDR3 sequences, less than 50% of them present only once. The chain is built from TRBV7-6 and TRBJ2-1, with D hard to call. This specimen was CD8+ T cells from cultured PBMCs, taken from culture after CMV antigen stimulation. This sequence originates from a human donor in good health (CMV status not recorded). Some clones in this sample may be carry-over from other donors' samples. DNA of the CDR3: TGTGCCAGCAGCCTCTGGGGTCAGAATGAGCAGTTCTTC. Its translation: CASSLWGQNEQFF.